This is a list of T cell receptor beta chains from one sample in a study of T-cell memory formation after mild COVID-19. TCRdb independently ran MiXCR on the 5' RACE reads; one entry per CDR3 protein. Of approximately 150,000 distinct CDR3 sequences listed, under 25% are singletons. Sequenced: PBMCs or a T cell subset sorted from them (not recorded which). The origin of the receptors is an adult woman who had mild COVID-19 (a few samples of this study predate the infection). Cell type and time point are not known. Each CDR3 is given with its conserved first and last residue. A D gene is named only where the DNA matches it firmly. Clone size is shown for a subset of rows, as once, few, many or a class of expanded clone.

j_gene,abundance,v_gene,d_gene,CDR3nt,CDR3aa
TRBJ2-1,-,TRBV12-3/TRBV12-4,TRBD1,TGTGCCAGCAGTTTGGGAGAGGGACAGACTTACAATGAGCAGTTCTTC,CASSLGEGQTYNEQFF
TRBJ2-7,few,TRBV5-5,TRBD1,TGTGCCAGCACAGAACCCGGGACAGCCACCTACGAGCAGTACTTC,CASTEPGTATYEQYF
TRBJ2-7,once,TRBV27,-,TGTGCCAGCAGGTCCCCGGGACCTGCGGACGAGCAGTACTTC,CASRSPGPADEQYF
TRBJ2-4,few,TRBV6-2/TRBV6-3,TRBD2,TGTGCCAGCAGGCGACTAGCGGGAGGAATAAACATTCAGTACTTC,CASRRLAGGINIQYF
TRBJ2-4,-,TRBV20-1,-,TGCAGTGCTAGCCGGGGACGGATACTAGCCAAAAACATTCAGTACTTC,CSASRGRILAKNIQYF
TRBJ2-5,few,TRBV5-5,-,TGTGCCAGCAGCTTGGAGGGGACGCACGTCCAAGAGACCCAGTACTTC,CASSLEGTHVQETQYF
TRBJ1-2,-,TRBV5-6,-,TGTGCCAGCAGCTTGGAGGGGACTGACTATGGCTACACCTTC,CASSLEGTDYGYTF
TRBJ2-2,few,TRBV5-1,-,TGCGCCAGCGAGGGGGGCTCGGGCACCGGGGAGCTGTTTTTT,CASEGGSGTGELFF
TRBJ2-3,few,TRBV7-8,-,TGTGCCAGCAGCTTAACAGGGGATACGCAGTATTTT,CASSLTGDTQYF
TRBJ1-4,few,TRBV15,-,TGTGCCACCAGCAGAGAACAGGGCCCGAATGAAAAACTGTTTTTT,CATSREQGPNEKLFF
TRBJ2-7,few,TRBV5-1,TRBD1,TGCGCCAGCAGCTTGGAGTACAGGGGTGGGTACGAGCAGTACTTC,CASSLEYRGGYEQYF
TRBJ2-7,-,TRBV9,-,TGTGCCAGCAGCCGAAGCCCGGATTCCTACGAGCAGTACTTC,CASSRSPDSYEQYF
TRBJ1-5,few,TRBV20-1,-,TGCAGTGCTAGATTTGTGCCCAATCAGCCCCAGCATTTT,CSARFVPNQPQHF
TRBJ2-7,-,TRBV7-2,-,TGTGCCAGCAGTCACGGATCCTACGAGCAGTACTTC,CASSHGSYEQYF
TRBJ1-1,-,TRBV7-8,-,TGTGCCAGCAGCCGGGGGGTATGGCCTGAAGCTTTCTTT,CASSRGVWPEAFF
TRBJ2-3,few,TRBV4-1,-,TGCGCCAGCAGCCAAGGGGGGTACGGCACAGATACGCAGTATTTT,CASSQGGYGTDTQYF
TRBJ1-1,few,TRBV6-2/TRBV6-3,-,TGTGCCAGCAGTTATCGGCAGGGGACTGAAGCTTTCTTT,CASSYRQGTEAFF
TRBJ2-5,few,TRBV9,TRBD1,TGTGCCAGCAGCGTAGGAGGGGGCTTTGAGACCCAGTACTTC,CASSVGGGFETQYF
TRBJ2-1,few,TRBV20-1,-,TGCAGTGCTAGATCCTCCACTAGTTCCGATGAGCAGTTCTTC,CSARSSTSSDEQFF
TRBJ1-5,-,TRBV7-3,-,TGTGCCAGCAGCTTAGATCGGGGTCAGCCCCAGCATTTT,CASSLDRGQPQHF
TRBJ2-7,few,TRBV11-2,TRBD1,TGTGCCAGCAGCGGACAGGGGGCTTCCTACGAGCAGTACTTC,CASSGQGASYEQYF
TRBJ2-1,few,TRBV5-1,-,TGCGCCAGCAGTGTTGGGCCCCCGGGCAATGAGCAGTTCTTC,CASSVGPPGNEQFF
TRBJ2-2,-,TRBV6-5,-,TGTGCCAGCAGTTACCGTCTGAGTATTGGGACCGGGGAGCTGTTTTTT,CASSYRLSIGTGELFF
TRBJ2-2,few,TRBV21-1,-,TGTGCCAGCAGGAGAGACAGCCGGGCAGAGCCCGGGGAGCTGTTTTTT,CASRRDSRAEPGELFF
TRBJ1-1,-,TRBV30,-,TGTGCCTGGAGTGTACAGCGGGTGGCTGTCGCTTTCTTT,CAWSVQRVAVAFF
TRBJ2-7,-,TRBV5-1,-,TGCGCCAGCACCTGGGACACTACCTACGAGCAGTACTTC,CASTWDTTYEQYF
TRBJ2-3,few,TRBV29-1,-,TGCAGCGTTGAAGTTAGGGGGAACAGACTGACAGATACGCAGTATTTT,CSVEVRGNRLTDTQYF
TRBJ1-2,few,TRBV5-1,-,TGCGCCAGCAGCTCGGCAGGAGGGTATGGCTACACCTTC,CASSSAGGYGYTF
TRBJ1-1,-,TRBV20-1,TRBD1,TGCAGTGCTACCGGGACAGGGAGGGGGAACACTGAAGCTTTCTTT,CSATGTGRGNTEAFF
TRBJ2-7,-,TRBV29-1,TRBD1,TGCAGCGTTGAGGGACAGGGGACCTACGAGCAGTACTTC,CSVEGQGTYEQYF
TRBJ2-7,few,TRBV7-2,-,TGTGCCAGCAGCTCCCGAGCTGGCTACGAGCAGTACTTC,CASSSRAGYEQYF
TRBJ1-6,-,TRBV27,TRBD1,TGTGCCAGCACCGCCGGACAGGGTAATACCCCCCTCCACTTT,CASTAGQGNTPLHF
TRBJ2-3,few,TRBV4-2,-,TGTGCCAGCAGCCAAGATCTTTGGGGACCCGATACGCAGTATTTT,CASSQDLWGPDTQYF
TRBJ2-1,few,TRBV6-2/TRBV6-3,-,TGTGCCAGCAGTTATAGTCGCAGGTTCTACAATGAGCAGTTCTTC,CASSYSRRFYNEQFF
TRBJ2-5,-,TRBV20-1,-,TGCAGTGCTAGGAGGTTCGGTGCGACAGCTCAAGAGACCCAGTACTTC,CSARRFGATAQETQYF
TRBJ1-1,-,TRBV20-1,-,TGCAGTGCCGTAGGGGGGGCCACTGAAGCTTTCTTT,CSAVGGATEAFF
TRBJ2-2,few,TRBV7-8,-,TGTGCCAGCAGCTTACTAGCCCCCGGGGAGCTGTTTTTT,CASSLLAPGELFF
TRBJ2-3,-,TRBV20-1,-,TGCAGTGCTATTCTCACACGTACCGGGGGCACGCAGTATTTT,CSAILTRTGGTQYF
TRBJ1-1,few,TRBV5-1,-,TGCGCCAGCAGCTTGGCTCTGGGCTCAGGAGCTTTCTTT,CASSLALGSGAFF
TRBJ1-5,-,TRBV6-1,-,TGTGCCAGCAGAGGACAATATAGCAATCAGCCCCAGCATTTT,CASRGQYSNQPQHF
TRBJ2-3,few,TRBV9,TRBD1,TGTGCCAGCAGTAGACAGGGGCGCGCAGATACGCAGTATTTT,CASSRQGRADTQYF
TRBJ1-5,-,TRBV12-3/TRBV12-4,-,TGTGCCAGCAGTTTAGCGGGGGGTCAGCCCCAGCATTTT,CASSLAGGQPQHF